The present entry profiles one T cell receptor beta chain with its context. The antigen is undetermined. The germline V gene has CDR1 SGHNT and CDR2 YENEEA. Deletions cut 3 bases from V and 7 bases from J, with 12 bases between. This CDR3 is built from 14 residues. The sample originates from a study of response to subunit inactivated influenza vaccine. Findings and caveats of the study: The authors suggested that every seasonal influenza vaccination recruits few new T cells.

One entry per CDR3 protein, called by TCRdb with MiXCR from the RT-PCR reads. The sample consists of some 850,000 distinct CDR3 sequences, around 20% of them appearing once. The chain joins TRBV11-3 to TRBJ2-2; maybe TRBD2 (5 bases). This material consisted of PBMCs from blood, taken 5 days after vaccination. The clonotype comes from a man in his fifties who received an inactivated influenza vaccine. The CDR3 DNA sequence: TGTGCCAGCAGCTTCGCAGGACTGGGCGGGGAGCTGTTTTTT. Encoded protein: CASSFAGLGGELFF.